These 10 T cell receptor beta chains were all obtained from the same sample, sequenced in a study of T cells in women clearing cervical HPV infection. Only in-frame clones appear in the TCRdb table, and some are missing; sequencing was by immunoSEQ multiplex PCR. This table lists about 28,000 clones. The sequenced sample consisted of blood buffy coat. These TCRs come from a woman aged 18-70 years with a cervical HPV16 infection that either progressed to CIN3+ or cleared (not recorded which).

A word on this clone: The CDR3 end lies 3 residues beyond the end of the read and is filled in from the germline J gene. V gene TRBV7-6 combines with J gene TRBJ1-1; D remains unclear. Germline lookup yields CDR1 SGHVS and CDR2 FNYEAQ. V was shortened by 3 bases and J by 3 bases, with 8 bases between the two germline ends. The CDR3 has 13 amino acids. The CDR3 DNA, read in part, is TGTGCCAGCAGCTTGTCGGTGGACACTGAA. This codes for CASSLSVDTE. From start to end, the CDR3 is CASSLSVDTEAFF.

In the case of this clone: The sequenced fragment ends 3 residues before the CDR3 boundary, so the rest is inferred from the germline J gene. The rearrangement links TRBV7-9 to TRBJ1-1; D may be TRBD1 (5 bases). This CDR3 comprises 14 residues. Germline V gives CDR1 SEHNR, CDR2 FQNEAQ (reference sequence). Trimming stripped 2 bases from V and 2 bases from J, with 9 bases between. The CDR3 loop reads CASSLSTGNTEAFF. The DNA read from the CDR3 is TGTGCCAGCAGCTTATCCACAGGAAACACTGAA. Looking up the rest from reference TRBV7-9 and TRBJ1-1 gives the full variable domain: DTGVSQNPRHKITKRGQNVTFRCDPISEHNRLYWYRQTLGQGPEFLTYFQNEAQLEKSRLLSDRFSAERPKGSFSTLEIQRTEQGDSAMYLCASSLSTGNTEAFFGQGTRLTVV.

The sequenced CDR3 bases are TGTGCCATCAGTGAGACTAGCGGGAGCTACAATGAG. It is translated as CAISETSGSYNE. Given in full, the CDR3 is CAISETSGSYNEQFF. The chain combines TRBV10-3 with TRBJ2-1; TRBD2 aligns across 11 bases. The read finishes 3 residues shy of the CDR3 end, and the germline J gene is used to complete it. The J segment lost 3 bases and the V segment lost 2 bases, leaving 0 bases of the junction unmatched. Germline values: CDR1 ENHRY, CDR2 SYGVKD. This CDR3 has 15 amino acids.

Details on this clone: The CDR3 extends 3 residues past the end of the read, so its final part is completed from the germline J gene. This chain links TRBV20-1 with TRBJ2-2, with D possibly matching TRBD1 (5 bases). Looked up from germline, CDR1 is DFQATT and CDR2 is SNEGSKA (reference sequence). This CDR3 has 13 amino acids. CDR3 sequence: CSVTHQGNSPLFF. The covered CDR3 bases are TGCAGTGTCACACACCAGGGTAATTCACCG.

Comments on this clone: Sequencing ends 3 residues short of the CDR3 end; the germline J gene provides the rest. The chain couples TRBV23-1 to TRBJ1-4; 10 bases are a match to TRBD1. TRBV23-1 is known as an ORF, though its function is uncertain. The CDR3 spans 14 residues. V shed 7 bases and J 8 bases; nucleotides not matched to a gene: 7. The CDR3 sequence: CASITGTGEEKLFF. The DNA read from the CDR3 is TGCGCCAGCATCACCGGGACAGGGGAGGAAAAA.

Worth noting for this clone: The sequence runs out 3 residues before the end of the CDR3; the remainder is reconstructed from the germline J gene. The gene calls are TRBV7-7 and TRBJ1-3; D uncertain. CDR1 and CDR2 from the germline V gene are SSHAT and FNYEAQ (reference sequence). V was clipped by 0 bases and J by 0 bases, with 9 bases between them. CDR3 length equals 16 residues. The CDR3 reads CASSLAVGSSGNTIYF. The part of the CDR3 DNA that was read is TGTGCCAGCAGCTTAGCAGTTGGCAGCTCTGGAAACACC.

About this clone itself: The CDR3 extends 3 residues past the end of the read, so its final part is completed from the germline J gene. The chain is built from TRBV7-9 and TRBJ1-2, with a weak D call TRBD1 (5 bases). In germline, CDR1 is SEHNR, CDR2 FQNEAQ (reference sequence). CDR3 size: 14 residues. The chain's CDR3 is CASSLSGLVYDYTF. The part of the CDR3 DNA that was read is TGTGCCAGCAGCTTATCGGGACTAGTATACGAC.

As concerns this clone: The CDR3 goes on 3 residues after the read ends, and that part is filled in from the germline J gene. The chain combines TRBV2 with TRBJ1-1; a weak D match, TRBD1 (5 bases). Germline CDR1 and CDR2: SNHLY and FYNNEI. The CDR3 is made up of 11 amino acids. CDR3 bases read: TGTGCCATCCCAGCGGGGGAGAAA. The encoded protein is CAIPAGEK. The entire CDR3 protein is CAIPAGEKAFF.

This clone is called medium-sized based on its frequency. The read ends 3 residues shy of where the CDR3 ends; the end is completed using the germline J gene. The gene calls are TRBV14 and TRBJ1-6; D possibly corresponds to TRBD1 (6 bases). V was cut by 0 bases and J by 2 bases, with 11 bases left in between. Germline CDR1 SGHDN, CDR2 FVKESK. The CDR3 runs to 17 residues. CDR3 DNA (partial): TGTGCCAGCAGCCAAGATCAGGGGACTACCTATAATTCACCC. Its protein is CASSQDQGTTYNSP. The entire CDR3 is CASSQDQGTTYNSPLHF.

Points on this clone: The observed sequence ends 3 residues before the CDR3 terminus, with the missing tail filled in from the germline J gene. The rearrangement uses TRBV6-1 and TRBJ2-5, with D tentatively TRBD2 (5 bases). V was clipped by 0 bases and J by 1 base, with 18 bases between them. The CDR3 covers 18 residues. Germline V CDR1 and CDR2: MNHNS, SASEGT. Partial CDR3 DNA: TGTGCCAGCAGTGAAGCGCTTCGGTGGTGGCGGGCCCAAGAGACC. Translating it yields CASSEALRWWRAQET. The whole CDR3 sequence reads CASSEALRWWRAQETQYF.